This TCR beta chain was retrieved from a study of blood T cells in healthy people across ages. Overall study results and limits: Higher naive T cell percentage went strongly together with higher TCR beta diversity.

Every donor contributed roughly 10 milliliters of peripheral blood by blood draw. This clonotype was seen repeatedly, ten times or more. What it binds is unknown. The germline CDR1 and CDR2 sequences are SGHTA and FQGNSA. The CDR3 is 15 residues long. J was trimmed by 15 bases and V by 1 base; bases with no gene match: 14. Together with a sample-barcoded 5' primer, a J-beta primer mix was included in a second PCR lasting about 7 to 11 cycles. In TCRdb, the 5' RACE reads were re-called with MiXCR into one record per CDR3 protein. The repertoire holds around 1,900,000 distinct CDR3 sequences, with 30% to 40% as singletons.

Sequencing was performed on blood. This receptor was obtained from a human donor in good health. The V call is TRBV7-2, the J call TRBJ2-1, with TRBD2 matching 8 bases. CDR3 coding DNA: TGTGCCAGCAGCTTAGGGACTAGCAGTCTTTCTACTCGGTTCTTC. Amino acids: CASSLGTSSLSTRFF.